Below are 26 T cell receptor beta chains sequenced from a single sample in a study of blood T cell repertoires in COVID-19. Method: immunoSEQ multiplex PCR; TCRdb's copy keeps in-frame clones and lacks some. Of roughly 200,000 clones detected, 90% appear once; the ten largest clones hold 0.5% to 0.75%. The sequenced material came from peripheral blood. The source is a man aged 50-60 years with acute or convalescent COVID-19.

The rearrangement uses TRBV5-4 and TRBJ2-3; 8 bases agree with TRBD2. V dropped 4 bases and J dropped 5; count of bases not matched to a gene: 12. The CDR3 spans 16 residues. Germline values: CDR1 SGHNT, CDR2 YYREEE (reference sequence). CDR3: CASSELISGAGDTQYF. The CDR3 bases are TGTGCCAGCAGCGAACTCATTAGCGGGGCTGGAGATACGCAGTATTTT.

CDR3 region: CAIRGGKVHEQYF. For the CDR3, the DNA is TGTGCCATCAGGGGCGGGAAAGTCCACGAGCAGTACTTC. V gene TRBV10-3 combines with J gene TRBJ2-7; weak D call: TRBD2 (6 bases). V was shortened by 6 bases and J by 5 bases, with 14 bases between the two germline ends. Germline CDR1 reads ENHRY; CDR2 reads SYGVKD. The CDR3 is 13 amino acids.

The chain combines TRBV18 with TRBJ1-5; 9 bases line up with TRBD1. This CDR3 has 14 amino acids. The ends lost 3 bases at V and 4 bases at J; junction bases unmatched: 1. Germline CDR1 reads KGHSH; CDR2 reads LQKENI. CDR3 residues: CASSPDRGNQPQHF. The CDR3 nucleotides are TGTGCCAGCTCACCGGACAGGGGAAATCAGCCCCAGCATTTT.

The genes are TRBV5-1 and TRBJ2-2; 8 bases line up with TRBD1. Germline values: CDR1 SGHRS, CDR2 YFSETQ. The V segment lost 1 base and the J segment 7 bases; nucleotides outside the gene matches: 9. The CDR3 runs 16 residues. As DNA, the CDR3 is TGCGCCAGCAGCTTGAAGGCAGGGGGCTTAGACGGGGAGCTGTTTTTT. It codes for CASSLKAGGLDGELFF.

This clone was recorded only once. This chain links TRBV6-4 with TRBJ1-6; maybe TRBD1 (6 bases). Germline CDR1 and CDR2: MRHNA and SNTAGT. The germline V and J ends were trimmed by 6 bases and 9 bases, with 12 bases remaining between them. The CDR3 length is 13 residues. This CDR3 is CASRQGESSPLHF. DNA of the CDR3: TGTGCCAGCAGACAGGGCGAGAGTTCACCCCTCCACTTT.

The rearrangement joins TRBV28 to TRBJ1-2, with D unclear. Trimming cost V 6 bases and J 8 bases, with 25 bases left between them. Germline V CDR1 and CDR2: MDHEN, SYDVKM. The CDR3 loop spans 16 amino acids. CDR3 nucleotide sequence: TGTGCCAGCAGCTTACGAGTCGGGAGGCAGGTCCAAGGCTACACCTTC. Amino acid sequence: CASSLRVGRQVQGYTF.

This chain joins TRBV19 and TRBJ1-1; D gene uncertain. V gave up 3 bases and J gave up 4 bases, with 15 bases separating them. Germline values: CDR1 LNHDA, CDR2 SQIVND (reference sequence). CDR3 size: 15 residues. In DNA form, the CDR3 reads TGTGCCAGTAGTATCTCGGGATTGATGAGCACTGAAGCTTTCTTT. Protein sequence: CASSISGLMSTEAFF.

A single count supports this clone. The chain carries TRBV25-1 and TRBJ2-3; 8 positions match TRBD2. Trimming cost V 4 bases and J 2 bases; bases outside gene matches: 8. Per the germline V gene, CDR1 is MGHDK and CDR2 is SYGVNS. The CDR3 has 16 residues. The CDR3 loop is CASSVLTGGLTDTQYF. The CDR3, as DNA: TGTGCCAGCAGTGTCCTCACGGGAGGGCTCACAGATACGCAGTATTTT.

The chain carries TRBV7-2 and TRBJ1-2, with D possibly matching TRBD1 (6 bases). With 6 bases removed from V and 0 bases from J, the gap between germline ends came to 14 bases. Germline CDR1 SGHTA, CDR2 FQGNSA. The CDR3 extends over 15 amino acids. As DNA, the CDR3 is TGTGCCAGCAGTTCCAACAGGGTTCCTAACTATGGCTACACCTTC. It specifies CASSSNRVPNYGYTF.

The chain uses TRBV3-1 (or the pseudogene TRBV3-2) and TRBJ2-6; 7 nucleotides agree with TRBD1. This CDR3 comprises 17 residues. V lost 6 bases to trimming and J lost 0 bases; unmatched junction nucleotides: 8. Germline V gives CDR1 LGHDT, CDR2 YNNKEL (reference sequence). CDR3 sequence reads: CASSRLGQLSGANVLTF. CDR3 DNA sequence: TGTGCCAGCAGTCGGCTGGGACAGCTCTCTGGGGCCAACGTCCTGACTTTC.

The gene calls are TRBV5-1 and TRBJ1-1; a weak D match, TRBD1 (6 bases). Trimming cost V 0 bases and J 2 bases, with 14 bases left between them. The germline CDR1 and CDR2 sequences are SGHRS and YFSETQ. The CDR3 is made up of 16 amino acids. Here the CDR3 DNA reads TGCGCCAGCAGCTTGGAAGTGGGAGGGGGTAACACTGAAGCTTTCTTT. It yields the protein CASSLEVGGGNTEAFF.

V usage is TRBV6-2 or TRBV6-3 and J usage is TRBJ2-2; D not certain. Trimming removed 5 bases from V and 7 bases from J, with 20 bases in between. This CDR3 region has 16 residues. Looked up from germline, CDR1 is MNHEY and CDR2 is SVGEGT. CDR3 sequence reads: CASSLSPGSRLGELFF. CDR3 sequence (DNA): TGTGCCAGCAGTCTCAGTCCCGGGTCCCGGCTCGGGGAGCTGTTTTTT.

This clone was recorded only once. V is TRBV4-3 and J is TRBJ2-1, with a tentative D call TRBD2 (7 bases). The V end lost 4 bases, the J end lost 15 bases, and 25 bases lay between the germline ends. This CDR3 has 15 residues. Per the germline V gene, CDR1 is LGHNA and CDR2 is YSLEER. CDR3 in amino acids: CASSPDPTRGGALFF. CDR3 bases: TGCGCCAGCAGCCCCGACCCGACGAGGGGGGGGGCCTTGTTCTTC.

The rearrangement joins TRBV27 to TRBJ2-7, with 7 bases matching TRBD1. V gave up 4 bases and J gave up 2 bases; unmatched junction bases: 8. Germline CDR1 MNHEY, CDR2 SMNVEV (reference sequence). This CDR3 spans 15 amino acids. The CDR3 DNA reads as TGTGCCAGCAGTTCTTACCCTCAGGGGGCCTACGAGCAGTACTTC. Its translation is CASSSYPQGAYEQYF.

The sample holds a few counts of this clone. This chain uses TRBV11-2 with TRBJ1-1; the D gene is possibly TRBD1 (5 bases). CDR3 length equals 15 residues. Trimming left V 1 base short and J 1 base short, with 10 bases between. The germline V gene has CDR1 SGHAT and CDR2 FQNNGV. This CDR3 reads CASSLGQKWNTEAFF. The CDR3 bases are TGTGCCAGCAGCTTAGGACAGAAGTGGAACACTGAAGCTTTCTTT.

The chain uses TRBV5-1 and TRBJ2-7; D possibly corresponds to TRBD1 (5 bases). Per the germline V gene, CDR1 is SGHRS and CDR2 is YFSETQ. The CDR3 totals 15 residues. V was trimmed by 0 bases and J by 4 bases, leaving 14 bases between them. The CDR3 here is CASSLAQGGGYEQYF. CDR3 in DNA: TGCGCCAGCAGCTTGGCCCAGGGCGGCGGTTACGAGCAGTACTTC.

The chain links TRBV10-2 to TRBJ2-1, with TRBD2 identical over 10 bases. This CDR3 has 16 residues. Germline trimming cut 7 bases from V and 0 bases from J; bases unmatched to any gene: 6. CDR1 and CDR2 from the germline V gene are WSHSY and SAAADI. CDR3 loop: CASTGTSASSYNEQFF. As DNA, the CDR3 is TGCGCCAGCACCGGGACTAGCGCGAGCTCCTACAATGAGCAGTTCTTC.

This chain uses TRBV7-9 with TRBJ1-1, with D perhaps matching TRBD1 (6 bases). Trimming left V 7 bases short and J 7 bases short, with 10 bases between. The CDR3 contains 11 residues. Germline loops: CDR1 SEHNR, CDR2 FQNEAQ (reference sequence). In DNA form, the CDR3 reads TGTGCCAGCAACCGACAGGATGAAGCTTTCTTT. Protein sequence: CASNRQDEAFF.

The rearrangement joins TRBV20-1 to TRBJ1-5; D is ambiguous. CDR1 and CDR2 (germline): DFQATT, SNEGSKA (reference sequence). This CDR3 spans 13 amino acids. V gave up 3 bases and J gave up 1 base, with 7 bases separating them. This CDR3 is CSASRLSNQPQHF. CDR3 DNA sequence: TGCAGTGCTAGTCGACTGAGCAATCAGCCCCAGCATTTT.

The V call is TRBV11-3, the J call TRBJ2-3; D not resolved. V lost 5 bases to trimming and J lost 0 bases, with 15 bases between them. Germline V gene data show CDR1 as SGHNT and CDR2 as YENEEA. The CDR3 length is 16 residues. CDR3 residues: CASSPTPSRSTDTQYF. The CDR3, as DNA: TGTGCCAGCAGCCCAACTCCCTCTAGGAGCACAGATACGCAGTATTTT.

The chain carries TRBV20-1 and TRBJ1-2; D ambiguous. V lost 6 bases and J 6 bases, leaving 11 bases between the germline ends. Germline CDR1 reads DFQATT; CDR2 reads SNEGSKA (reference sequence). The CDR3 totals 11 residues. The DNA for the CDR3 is TGCAGTGCACGTCCGATAGATGGCTACACCTTC. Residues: CSARPIDGYTF.

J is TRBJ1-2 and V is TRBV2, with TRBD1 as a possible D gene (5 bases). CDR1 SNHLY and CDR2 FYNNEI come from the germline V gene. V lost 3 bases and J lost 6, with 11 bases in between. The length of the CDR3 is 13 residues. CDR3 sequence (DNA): TGTGCCAGCAGTGATAAGGGGTCCAATGGCTACACCTTC. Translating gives CASSDKGSNGYTF.

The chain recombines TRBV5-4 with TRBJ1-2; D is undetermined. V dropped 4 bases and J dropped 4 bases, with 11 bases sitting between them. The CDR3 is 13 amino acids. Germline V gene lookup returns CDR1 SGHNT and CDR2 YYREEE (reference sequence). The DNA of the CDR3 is TGTGCCAGCAGCACCGGGAGGCCCTATGGCTACACCTTC. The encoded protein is CASSTGRPYGYTF.

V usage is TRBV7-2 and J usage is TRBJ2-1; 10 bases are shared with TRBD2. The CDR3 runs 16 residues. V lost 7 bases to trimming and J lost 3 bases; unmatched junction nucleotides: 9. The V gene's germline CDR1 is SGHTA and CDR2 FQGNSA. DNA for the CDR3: TGTGCCAGCACCTCACTCCTAGCGGGAGTCTACAATGAGCAGTTCTTC. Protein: CASTSLLAGVYNEQFF.

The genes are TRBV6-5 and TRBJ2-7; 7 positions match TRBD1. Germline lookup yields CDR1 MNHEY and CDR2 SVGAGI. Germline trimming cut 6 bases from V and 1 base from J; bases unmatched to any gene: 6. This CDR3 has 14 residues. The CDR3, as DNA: TGTGCCAGCAGCCGGGACAGAATATCCTACGAGCAGTACTTC. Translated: CASSRDRISYEQYF.

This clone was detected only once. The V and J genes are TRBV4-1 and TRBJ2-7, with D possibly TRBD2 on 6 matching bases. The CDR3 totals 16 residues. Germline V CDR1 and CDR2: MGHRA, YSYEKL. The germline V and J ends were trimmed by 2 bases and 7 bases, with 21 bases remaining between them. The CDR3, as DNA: TGCGCCAGCAGCCAACCGACTAGTGGGGCTGTCGGGGAGCAGTACTTC. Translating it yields CASSQPTSGAVGEQYF.